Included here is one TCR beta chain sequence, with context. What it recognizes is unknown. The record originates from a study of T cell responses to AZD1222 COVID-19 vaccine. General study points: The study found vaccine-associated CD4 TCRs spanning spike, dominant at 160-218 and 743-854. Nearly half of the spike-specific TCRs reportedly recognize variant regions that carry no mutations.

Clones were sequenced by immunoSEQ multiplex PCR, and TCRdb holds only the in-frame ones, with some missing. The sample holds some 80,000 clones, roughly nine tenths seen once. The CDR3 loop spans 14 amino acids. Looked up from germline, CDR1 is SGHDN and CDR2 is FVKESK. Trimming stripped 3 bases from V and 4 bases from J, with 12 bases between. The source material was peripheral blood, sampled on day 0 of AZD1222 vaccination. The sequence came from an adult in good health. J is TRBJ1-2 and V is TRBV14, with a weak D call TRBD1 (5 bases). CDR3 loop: CASSHATALYGYTF. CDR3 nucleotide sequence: TGTGCCAGCAGCCACGCGACAGCCCTCTATGGCTACACCTTC.